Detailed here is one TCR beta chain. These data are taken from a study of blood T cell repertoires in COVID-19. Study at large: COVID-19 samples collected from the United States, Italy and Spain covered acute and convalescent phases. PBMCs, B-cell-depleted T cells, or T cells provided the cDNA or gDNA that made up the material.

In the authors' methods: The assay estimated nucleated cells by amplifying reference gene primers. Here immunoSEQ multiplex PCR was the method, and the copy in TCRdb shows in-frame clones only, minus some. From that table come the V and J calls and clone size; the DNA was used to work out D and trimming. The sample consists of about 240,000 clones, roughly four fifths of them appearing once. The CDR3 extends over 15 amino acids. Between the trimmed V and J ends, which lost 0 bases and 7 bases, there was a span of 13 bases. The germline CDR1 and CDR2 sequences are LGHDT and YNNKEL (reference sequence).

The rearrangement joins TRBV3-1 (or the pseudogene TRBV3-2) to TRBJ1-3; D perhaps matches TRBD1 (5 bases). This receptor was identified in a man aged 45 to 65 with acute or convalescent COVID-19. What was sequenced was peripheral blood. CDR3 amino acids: CASSQDRYPGNTIYF. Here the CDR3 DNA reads TGTGCCAGCAGCCAAGATAGGTATCCAGGGAACACCATATATTTT.